The 13 T cell receptor beta chains reported below all come from one sample, sequenced in a study of preoperative IRX-2 immunotherapy in early breast cancer. The treatment here: preoperative locoregional IRX-2 cytokine immunotherapy. Here immunoSEQ multiplex PCR was the method, and the copy in TCRdb shows in-frame clones only, minus some. The sample has tens of thousands of clones, approximately 78% seen once. The sequenced sample was lymph node tissue, obtained after IRX-2 immunotherapy. Receptor source: a human donor with breast cancer.

This chain's CDR3 is CASSQDRVGATNEKLFF. CDR3 DNA sequence: TGCGCCAGCAGCCAAGATCGTGTGGGTGCAACTAATGAAAAACTGTTTTTT. The rearrangement uses TRBV5-1 and TRBJ1-4; no clear D. CDR3 length: 17 amino acids. Germline lookup yields CDR1 SGHRS and CDR2 YFSETQ. With 4 bases removed from V and 0 bases from J, the gap between germline ends came to 16 bases.

This clone came up once. This sequence joins TRBV11-3 and TRBJ2-1; 13 bases align to TRBD2. V gave up 5 bases and J gave up 14 bases; unmatched junction bases: 9. The CDR3 is made up of 14 amino acids. The V gene's germline CDR1 is SGHNT and CDR2 YENEEA. The CDR3 DNA is TGTGCCAGCAGCCTCCCAGGGACTAGCGGGGTAAAGTTCTTC. Translated: CASSLPGTSGVKFF.

This clone was seen only once. The chain carries TRBV19 and TRBJ2-3, with D maybe TRBD1 (6 bases). Trimming cost V 9 bases and J 0 bases, with 13 bases left between them. The CDR3 is 14 amino acids. In germline, CDR1 is LNHDA, CDR2 SQIVND (reference sequence). CDR3: CASQEGVSTDTQYF. The CDR3 nucleotides read TGTGCCAGCCAAGAGGGGGTTAGCACAGATACGCAGTATTTT.

The V call is TRBV6-8, the J call TRBJ1-1; D not certain. Trimming took 4 bases from V and 4 from J, leaving 7 bases between them. Germline CDR1 is MNHGY and CDR2 is SAAAGT. This CDR3 comprises 12 residues. DNA of the CDR3: TGTGCCAGCAGTTCGGTCGGCACTGAAGCTTTCTTT. This encodes CASSSVGTEAFF.

The rearrangement uses TRBV18 and TRBJ2-3; D gene uncertain. The V end was cut by 3 bases, the J end by 5 bases, with 15 bases between. Germline V gene data show CDR1 as KGHSH and CDR2 as LQKENI. CDR3 size: 15 residues. The CDR3 sequence: CASSPSSSPLDTQYF. The CDR3, as DNA: TGTGCCAGCTCACCTAGCTCGTCTCCGCTAGATACGCAGTATTTT.

This clone was counted a few times. The rearrangement links TRBV27 to TRBJ1-6, with unresolved D. V lost 3 bases and J 6 bases, leaving 12 bases between the germline ends. This CDR3 has 15 residues. The germline gives CDR1 MNHEY, CDR2 SMNVEV (reference sequence). CDR3 DNA: TGTGCCAGCAGTTTTAAGGAAAAAGTTAATTCACCCCTCCACTTT. Translating it yields CASSFKEKVNSPLHF.

The genes are TRBV28 and TRBJ1-2, with D possibly matching TRBD1 (5 bases). With 6 bases removed from V and 6 bases from J, the gap between germline ends came to 14 bases. CDR3 length: 13 residues. CDR1 is MDHEN and CDR2 is SYDVKM in the germline V gene. This CDR3 reads CASRKVGGNGYTF. CDR3 coding DNA: TGTGCCAGCAGAAAGGTTGGGGGGAATGGCTACACCTTC.

This clone has a single count. The chain combines TRBV30 with TRBJ2-5, with D perhaps TRBD2 (7 bases). Trimming removed 2 bases at V and 3 bases at J, with 16 bases between. The length of the CDR3 is 15 residues. The V gene's germline CDR1 is GTSNPN and CDR2 SVGIG (reference sequence). The DNA of the CDR3 is TGTGCCTGGAGTCCTAGGGGGGGAGGGAAAGAGACCCAGTACTTC. As protein: CAWSPRGGGKETQYF.

The V call is TRBV18, the J call TRBJ1-1, with D hard to call. V was shortened by 5 bases and J by 0 bases, with 10 bases between the two germline ends. The CDR3 runs to 14 residues. Per germline, CDR1 KGHSH and CDR2 LQKENI. CDR3 loop: CASSSAVMNTEAFF. CDR3 nucleotides: TGTGCCAGCTCATCGGCAGTCATGAACACTGAAGCTTTCTTT.

The rearrangement uses TRBV28 and TRBJ2-5, with TRBD2 matching over 9 bases. The ends lost 3 bases at V and 1 base at J; junction bases unmatched: 3. CDR1 MDHEN and CDR2 SYDVKM come from the germline V gene. The CDR3 sequence is 15 residues long. CDR3 sequence (DNA): TGTGCCAGCAGTTTTCCTAGCGGGATCCAAGAGACCCAGTACTTC. It yields the protein CASSFPSGIQETQYF.

The V gene is TRBV19, the J gene TRBJ1-1; D not resolved. Trimming removed 3 bases from V and 10 bases from J, with 12 bases in between. CDR3 length equals 12 residues. Germline V CDR1 and CDR2: LNHDA, SQIVND (reference sequence). CDR3 amino acids: CASSMLGGVAFF. The CDR3 DNA reads TGTGCCAGTAGTATGCTTGGCGGGGTAGCTTTCTTT.

This clone has a handful of counts. This chain links TRBV19 with TRBJ1-5; no reliable D call. CDR3 length: 15 residues. Germline V gene data show CDR1 as LNHDA and CDR2 as SQIVND (reference sequence). V lost 5 bases and J lost 0, with 11 bases in between. The CDR3 here is CASSLDVASNQPQHF. The CDR3 DNA sequence: TGTGCCAGTAGTTTGGACGTGGCTAGCAATCAGCCCCAGCATTTT. The entire variable domain, with the rest obtained from reference TRBV19 and TRBJ1-5, is as follows: DGGITQSPKYLFRKEGQNVTLSCEQNLNHDAMYWYRQDPGQGLRLIYYSQIVNDFQKGDIAEGYSVSREKKESFPLTVTSAQKNPTAFYLCASSLDVASNQPQHFGDGTRLSIL.

This CDR3 reads CASSPASEETQYF. The CDR3, as DNA: TGTGCCAGCTCACCAGCTAGCGAAGAGACCCAGTACTTC. The V gene is TRBV18, the J gene TRBJ2-5; tentative D call: TRBD2 (6 bases). The V end lost 2 bases, the J end lost 3 bases, and 7 bases lay between the germline ends. In germline, CDR1 is KGHSH, CDR2 LQKENI. The CDR3 contains 13 residues.